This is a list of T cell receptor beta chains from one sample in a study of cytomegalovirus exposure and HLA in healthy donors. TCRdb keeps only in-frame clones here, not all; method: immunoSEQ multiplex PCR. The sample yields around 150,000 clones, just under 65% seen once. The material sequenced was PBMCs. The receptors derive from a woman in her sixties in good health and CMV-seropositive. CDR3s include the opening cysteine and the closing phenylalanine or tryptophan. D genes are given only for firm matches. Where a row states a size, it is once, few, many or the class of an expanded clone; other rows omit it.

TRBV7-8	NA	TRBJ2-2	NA	CASSPDSQPWNTGELFF	TGTGCCAGCAGCCCGGACAGCCAACCATGGAACACCGGGGAGCTGTTTTTT
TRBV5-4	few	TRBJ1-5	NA	CASSFSPKNQPQHF	TGTGCCAGCAGCTTCAGTCCAAAAAATCAGCCCCAGCATTTT
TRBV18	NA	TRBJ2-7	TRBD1	CASSPGQGTYEQYF	TGTGCCAGCTCACCGGGACAGGGGACCTACGAGCAGTACTTC
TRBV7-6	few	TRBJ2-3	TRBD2	CASSSLAGGPTDTQYF	TGTGCCAGCAGCTCTCTAGCGGGAGGGCCCACAGATACGCAGTATTTT
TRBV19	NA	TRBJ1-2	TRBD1	CAGRDRGADGYTF	TGTGCCGGGAGGGACAGGGGCGCGGATGGCTACACCTTC
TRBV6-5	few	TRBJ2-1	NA	CASSRSGSGNEQFF	TGTGCCAGCAGCCGAAGCGGGTCAGGCAATGAGCAGTTCTTC
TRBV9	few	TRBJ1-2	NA	CASSVAQQDYGYTF	TGTGCCAGCAGCGTAGCTCAACAGGACTATGGCTACACCTTC
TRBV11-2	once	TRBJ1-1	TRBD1	CASSSQGDTEAFF	TGTGCCAGCAGCTCTCAGGGGGACACTGAAGCTTTCTTT
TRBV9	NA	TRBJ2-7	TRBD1	CASSAQGYHEQYF	TGTGCCAGCAGCGCACAGGGGTACCACGAGCAGTACTTC
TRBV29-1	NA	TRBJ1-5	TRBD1	CSVWDRDYNQPQHF	TGCAGCGTTTGGGACAGGGACTACAATCAGCCCCAGCATTTT
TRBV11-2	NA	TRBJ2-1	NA	CASSLVRSSYNEQFF	TGTGCCAGCAGCTTAGTGCGGAGCTCCTACAATGAGCAGTTCTTC
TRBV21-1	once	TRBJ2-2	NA	CASSKEGTENTGELFF	TGTGCCAGCAGCAAAGAGGGGACAGAGAACACCGGGGAGCTGTTTTTT
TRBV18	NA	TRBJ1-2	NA	CASSPQRRSLNGYTF	TGTGCCAGCTCACCACAAAGACGGAGCTTGAATGGCTACACCTTC
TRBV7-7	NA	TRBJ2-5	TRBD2	CASSKTSDQETQYF	TGTGCCAGCAGCAAGACTAGCGACCAAGAGACCCAGTACTTC
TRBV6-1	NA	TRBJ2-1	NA	CASSELSGWNEQFF	TGTGCCAGCAGTGAACTCTCGGGTTGGAATGAGCAGTTCTTC
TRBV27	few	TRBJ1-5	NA	CASSPGRRYSNQPQHF	TGTGCCAGCAGTCCAGGGAGGAGATATAGCAATCAGCCCCAGCATTTT
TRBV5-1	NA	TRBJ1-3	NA	CASSLDAGLGNTIYF	TGCGCCAGCAGCTTGGATGCGGGGCTTGGAAACACCATATATTTT
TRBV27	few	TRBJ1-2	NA	CASSPTGSRGYTF	TGTGCCAGCAGCCCAACAGGGAGCAGGGGCTACACCTTC
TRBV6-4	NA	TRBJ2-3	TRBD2	CASSASGTSTDTQYF	TGTGCCAGCAGTGCTAGCGGGACTAGCACAGATACGCAGTATTTT
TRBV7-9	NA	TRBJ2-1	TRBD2	CASSSLAGDHNEQFF	TGTGCCAGCAGCTCTCTAGCGGGAGACCACAATGAGCAGTTCTTC
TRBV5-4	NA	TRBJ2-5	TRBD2	CASSFTSGAQETQYF	TGTGCCAGCAGTTTTACTAGCGGGGCCCAAGAGACCCAGTACTTC
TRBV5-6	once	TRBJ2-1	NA	CASSLGSWEQFF	TGTGCCAGCAGCTTGGGGAGTTGGGAGCAGTTCTTC
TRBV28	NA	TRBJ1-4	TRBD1	CASSYLQGSVAKLFF	TGTGCCAGCAGTTACCTACAGGGGAGCGTGGCTAAACTGTTTTTT
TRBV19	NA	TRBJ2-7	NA	CASSLTGQNEQYF	TGTGCCAGTAGCCTAACAGGGCAGAACGAGCAGTACTTC
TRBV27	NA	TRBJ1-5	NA	CASSRYSNQPQHF	TGTGCCAGCAGCCGCTATAGCAATCAGCCCCAGCATTTT
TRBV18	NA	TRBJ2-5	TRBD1	CASSPRRMRQGPQETQYF	TGTGCCAGCTCACCGAGGCGGATGAGACAGGGGCCTCAAGAGACCCAGTACTTC
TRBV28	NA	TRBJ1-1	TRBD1	CASSSPGQGGTEAFF	TGTGCCAGCAGTTCCCCGGGACAGGGCGGGACTGAAGCTTTCTTT
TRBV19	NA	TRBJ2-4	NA	CASSILAGENIQYF	TGTGCCAGTAGTATACTTGCCGGGGAAAACATTCAGTACTTC
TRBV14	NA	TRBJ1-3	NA	CASSQAGRGNTIYF	TGTGCCAGCAGCCAGGCAGGGCGAGGAAACACCATATATTTT
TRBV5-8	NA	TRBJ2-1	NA	CATGGTNNEQFF	TGTGCCACTGGCGGGACCAACAATGAGCAGTTCTTC
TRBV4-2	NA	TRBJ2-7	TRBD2	CASSQDTSGRRNEQYF	TGTGCCAGCAGCCAGGATACTAGCGGGAGAAGGAACGAGCAGTACTTC
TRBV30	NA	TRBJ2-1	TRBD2	CAWSRPPGGEQFF	TGTGCCTGGAGTCGACCCCCGGGAGGTGAGCAGTTCTTC
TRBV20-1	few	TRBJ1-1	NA	CSVAGDTEAFF	TGCAGTGTAGCAGGGGACACTGAAGCTTTCTTT
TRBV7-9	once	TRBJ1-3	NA	CASTGTSGNTIYF	TGTGCCAGCACGGGGACTTCTGGAAACACCATATATTTT
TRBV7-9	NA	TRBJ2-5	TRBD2	CASSLAGGQETQYF	TGTGCCAGCAGCTTAGCGGGAGGGCAAGAGACCCAGTACTTC
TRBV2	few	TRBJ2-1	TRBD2	CASRDLASGPYNEQFF	TGTGCCAGCAGAGACCTAGCTAGCGGGCCATACAATGAGCAGTTCTTC
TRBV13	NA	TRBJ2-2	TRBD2	CASRLGSSGIAGELFF	TGTGCCAGCAGATTGGGGTCTAGCGGGATAGCCGGGGAGCTGTTTTTT
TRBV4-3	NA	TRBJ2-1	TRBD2	CASSQETSGRTEQFF	TGCGCCAGCAGCCAAGAAACTAGCGGGAGGACGGAGCAGTTCTTC
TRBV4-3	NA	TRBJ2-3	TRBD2	CASSQDGASGSWADTQYF	TGCGCCAGCAGCCAAGATGGGGCTAGCGGGAGTTGGGCCGATACGCAGTATTTT
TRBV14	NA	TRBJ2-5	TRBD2	CASSQGGRAGETQYF	TGTGCCAGCAGCCAAGGCGGGAGGGCCGGTGAGACCCAGTACTTC
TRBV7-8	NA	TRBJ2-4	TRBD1	CASSSEPPGGLAKNIQYF	TGTGCCAGCAGCTCGGAACCCCCAGGGGGATTGGCCAAAAACATTCAGTACTTC
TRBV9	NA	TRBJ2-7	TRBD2	CASSPGAGGGYEQYF	TGTGCCAGCAGCCCCGGAGCGGGAGGAGGGTACGAGCAGTACTTC
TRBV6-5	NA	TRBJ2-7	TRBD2	CATGRTSGDYEQYF	TGTGCCACTGGGCGGACTAGCGGGGATTACGAGCAGTACTTC
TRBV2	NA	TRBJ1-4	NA	CASSEALGQYEKLFF	TGTGCCAGCAGTGAAGCGCTCGGACAGTATGAAAAACTGTTTTTT
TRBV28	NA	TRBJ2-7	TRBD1	CASSLRDSLYEQYF	TGTGCCAGCAGTTTAAGGGACAGCCTCTACGAGCAGTACTTC
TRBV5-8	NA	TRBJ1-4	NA	CASSPTTSTNEKLFF	TGTGCCAGCAGCCCTACTACTTCAACTAATGAAAAACTGTTTTTT
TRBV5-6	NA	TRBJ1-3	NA	CASSLGGVYTIYF	TGTGCCAGCAGCTTGGGAGGTGTATACACCATATATTTT
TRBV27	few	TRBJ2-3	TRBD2	CASSPYPGDELAGEGGDTQYF	TGTGCCAGCAGTCCATATCCTGGAGACGAACTAGCGGGAGAAGGAGGAGATACGCAGTATTTT
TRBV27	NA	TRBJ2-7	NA	CASSFKPARGASYEQYF	TGTGCCAGCAGTTTTAAACCCGCTCGGGGGGCCTCCTACGAGCAGTACTTC
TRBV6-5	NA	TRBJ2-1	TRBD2	CASSYSGSNNEQFF	TGTGCCAGCAGTTATAGCGGGAGTAACAATGAGCAGTTCTTC
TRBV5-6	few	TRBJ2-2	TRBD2	CASSTRTSGAGELFF	TGTGCCAGCAGCACCAGGACTAGTGGGGCCGGGGAGCTGTTTTTT
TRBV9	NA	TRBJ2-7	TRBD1	CASSVLGQGNEQYF	TGTGCCAGCAGCGTATTGGGACAGGGGAACGAGCAGTACTTC
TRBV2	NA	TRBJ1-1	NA	CASRKLATAEAFF	TGTGCCAGCAGGAAGTTGGCGACTGCTGAAGCTTTCTTT
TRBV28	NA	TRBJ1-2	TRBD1	CASSLGQGKNYGYTF	TGTGCCAGCAGTCTAGGACAGGGGAAGAACTATGGCTACACCTTC
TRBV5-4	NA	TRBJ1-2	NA	CASSLDWAGYTF	TGTGCCAGCAGCTTGGATTGGGCTGGCTACACCTTC